The 24 T cell receptor beta chains below come from one sample, sequenced in a study of shared clonotypes between healthy human individuals. Terminally differentiated effector memory CD45RA+ cells were excluded by CCR7 positive selection of CD45RO-negative cells. Libraries were prepared by immunoSEQ multiplex PCR; TCRdb keeps only in-frame clonotypes and omits some of them. This sample yields about 600,000 clones, of which roughly 95% are seen a single time; around 0.097% belongs to the top ten. The sequenced material came from naive CD8+ T cells sorted from blood. The source is a woman aged 25 to 39 in good health.

The CDR3 DNA reads TGCAGCGTTGAAAAACAGGGGACATCGGTCCAAGAGACCCAGTACTTC. Protein: CSVEKQGTSVQETQYF. The chain has TRBV29-1 and TRBJ2-5; 7 nucleotides align to TRBD1. The germline V gene has CDR1 SQVTM and CDR2 ANQGSEA. The V segment lost 2 bases and the J segment 1 base; nucleotides outside the gene matches: 10. The CDR3 runs 16 residues. Complete variable domain (other parts from reference TRBV29-1 and TRBJ2-5): SAVISQKPSRDICQRGTSLTIQCQVDSQVTMMFWYRQQPGQSLTLIATANQGSEATYESGFVIDKFPISRPNLTFSTLTVSNMSPEDSSIYLCSVEKQGTSVQETQYFGPGTRLLVL.

V gene TRBV10-1 combines with J gene TRBJ2-2; D not resolved. This CDR3 is 14 amino acids long. Germline-derived CDR1 and CDR2 are WNHNN and SYGVQD (reference sequence). V was clipped by 3 bases and J by 6 bases, with 11 bases between them. The CDR3 loop reads CASSEIRVPGELFF. CDR3 nucleotide sequence: TGCGCCAGCAGTGAAATTAGAGTCCCCGGGGAGCTGTTTTTT.

This chain links TRBV20-1 with TRBJ2-7, with D perhaps assigned TRBD1 or TRBD2 (5 bases each). The germline V gene has CDR1 DFQATT and CDR2 SNEGSKA (reference sequence). V shed 7 bases and J shed 4 bases, with 11 bases lying between them. CDR3 size: 11 residues. CDR3 amino acids: CSVRDEYEQYF. The DNA of the CDR3 is TGCAGTGTTAGGGACGAGTACGAGCAGTACTTC.

This sequence joins TRBV5-6 and TRBJ2-2; D possibly corresponds to TRBD1 (5 bases). This CDR3 contains 15 residues. Trimming shortened V by 3 bases and J by 7 bases, and 16 bases separated the two germline ends. Looked up from germline, CDR1 is SGHDT and CDR2 is YYEEEE. CDR3 region: CASSSRPGYIGELFF. The CDR3 DNA reads as TGTGCCAGCAGCTCCCGGCCAGGGTATATCGGGGAGCTGTTTTTT.

The chain couples TRBV7-9 to TRBJ2-7, with D unclear. The V end lost 0 bases, the J end lost 3 bases, and 3 bases lay between the germline ends. CDR1 is SEHNR and CDR2 is FQNEAQ in the germline V gene (reference sequence). The CDR3 runs 12 residues. The CDR3 is CASSLALYEQYF. CDR3 nucleotide sequence: TGTGCCAGCAGCTTAGCGCTCTACGAGCAGTACTTC.

This chain links TRBV4-1 with TRBJ2-7; D unclear. This CDR3 is built from 13 residues. The germline V gene has CDR1 MGHRA and CDR2 YSYEKL. Trimming pared 2 bases from V and 6 bases from J, leaving 11 bases between. The DNA of the CDR3 is TGCGCCAGCAGCCAATTCAGTGGCGGCGAGCAGTACTTC. This translates into CASSQFSGGEQYF.

This clone was observed once. The V gene is TRBV28, the J gene TRBJ1-2, with a tentative D call TRBD1 (6 bases). This CDR3 contains 14 residues. V was trimmed by 5 bases and J by 6 bases, leaving 16 bases between them. Germline lookup yields CDR1 MDHEN and CDR2 SYDVKM. The CDR3 sequence: CASSPRDTWNGYTF. DNA for the CDR3: TGTGCCAGCAGTCCCCGGGACACCTGGAATGGCTACACCTTC.

This chain joins TRBV7-6 and TRBJ2-7, with 7 bases identical to TRBD1. The germline V gene has CDR1 SGHVS and CDR2 FNYEAQ. V was clipped by 5 bases and J by 5 bases; unmatched bases: 12. The CDR3 is made up of 15 amino acids. CDR3 protein: CASSPRQGSTNEQYF. CDR3 nucleotide sequence: TGTGCCAGCAGCCCGAGACAGGGTAGTACAAACGAGCAGTACTTC.

The rearrangement joins TRBV7-9 to TRBJ2-7; D assignment may be TRBD1 or TRBD2 (5 bases each). Trimming removed 5 bases from V and 4 bases from J, with 15 bases in between. From germline, CDR1 is SEHNR and CDR2 FQNEAQ (reference sequence). This CDR3 is built from 14 residues. The CDR3 region is CASSPRQRDYEQYF. CDR3 nucleotides: TGTGCCAGCAGCCCAAGACAGAGGGATTACGAGCAGTACTTC.

The chain is built from TRBV27 and TRBJ2-1; TRBD2 might be the D (6 bases). The CDR3 is 16 amino acids. Germline CDR1 is MNHEY and CDR2 is SMNVEV (reference sequence). Between the trimmed V and J ends, which lost 5 bases and 5 bases, there was a span of 19 bases. For the CDR3, the DNA is TGTGCCAGCAGTCCCGAAACCGGGAGTCTCCACAATGAGCAGTTCTTC. Translated: CASSPETGSLHNEQFF.

The rearrangement links TRBV28 to TRBJ1-5, with 7 bases aligning to TRBD1. V lost 3 bases and J lost 0; bases outside the gene matches: 5. The CDR3 spans 16 residues. Germline V gives CDR1 MDHEN, CDR2 SYDVKM. As DNA, the CDR3 is TGTGCCAGCAGTTTCGGAGGGGGCTATAGCAATCAGCCCCAGCATTTT. This translates into CASSFGGGYSNQPQHF. The full variable domain, rest sourced from reference TRBV28 and TRBJ1-5, is DVKVTQSSRYLVKRTGEKVFLECVQDMDHENMFWYRQDPGLGLRLIYFSYDVKMKEKGDIPEGYSVSREKKERFSLILESASTNQTSMYLCASSFGGGYSNQPQHFGDGTRLSIL.

The chain couples TRBV29-1 to TRBJ1-1; no reliable D call. The ends were cut back, 6 bases at V and 3 bases at J, with 8 bases in the middle. Germline V lookup: CDR1 SQVTM, CDR2 ANQGSEA. There are 11 residues in the CDR3. CDR3 in DNA: TGCAGCGTGCCAACCGACACTGAAGCTTTCTTT. The encoded protein is CSVPTDTEAFF.

This clone was detected once. The germline gene is not matched at one end of the junction; a read error may be the cause. The chain is built from TRBV10-3 and TRBJ1-3; no clear D gene. CDR3 size: 13 residues. Germline V gene lookup returns CDR1 ENHRY and CDR2 SYGVKD. CDR3 region: CALRTETRNTIYF. Here the CDR3 DNA reads TGTGCCCTCAGGACCGAGACCCGAAACACCATATATTTT.

This chain connects TRBV28 to TRBJ2-2; D is possibly TRBD1 or TRBD2 (5 bases each). CDR3 length: 14 amino acids. Germline V CDR1 and CDR2: MDHEN, SYDVKM. V dropped 8 bases and J dropped 1 base, with 11 bases sitting between them. CDR3 sequence (DNA): TGTGCCAGCTCCGGGGCCAGGAACACCGGGGAGCTGTTTTTT. Protein product: CASSGARNTGELFF. The whole variable domain, remainder taken from reference TRBV28 and TRBJ2-2, is DVKVTQSSRYLVKRTGEKVFLECVQDMDHENMFWYRQDPGLGLRLIYFSYDVKMKEKGDIPEGYSVSREKKERFSLILESASTNQTSMYLCASSGARNTGELFFGEGSRLTVL.

This rearrangement joins TRBV15 to TRBJ1-2; 9 bases are a match to TRBD1. V shed 3 bases, J shed 7 bases, and the junction held 15 bases outside the gene matches. This CDR3 is built from 17 residues. The germline V gene has CDR1 LNHNV and CDR2 YYDKDF (reference sequence). CDR3: CATSSPLRDRDLGGYTF. CDR3 DNA sequence: TGTGCCACCAGCAGCCCCCTCCGGGACAGGGACCTGGGTGGCTACACCTTC.

In its sample, this clone was seen once. The genes are TRBV20-1 and TRBJ1-6, with D uncertain. The V gene lost 2 bases and the J gene lost 9 bases, with 5 bases spanning the gap. CDR1 is DFQATT and CDR2 is SNEGSKA in the germline V gene (reference sequence). This CDR3 comprises 11 residues. The CDR3 here is CSARFGSPLHF. The DNA for the CDR3 is TGCAGTGCTAGATTCGGTTCACCCCTCCACTTT.

This chain connects TRBV30 to TRBJ2-1, with no clear D. The CDR3 is made up of 12 amino acids. Germline CDR1 reads GTSNPN; CDR2 reads SVGIG (reference sequence). Deletions cut 5 bases from V and 7 bases from J, with 12 bases between. The CDR3 is CAWEPHKNEQFF. The CDR3 bases are TGTGCCTGGGAGCCCCACAAGAATGAGCAGTTCTTC.

This chain connects TRBV27 to TRBJ1-5; D uncertain. The germline gives CDR1 MNHEY, CDR2 SMNVEV (reference sequence). The germline V and J ends were trimmed by 8 bases and 0 bases, with 5 bases remaining between them. The CDR3 extends over 12 amino acids. CDR3: CASGNSNQPQHF. As DNA, the CDR3 is TGTGCCAGCGGGAATAGCAATCAGCCCCAGCATTTT.

Written as DNA, the CDR3 is TGCGCCAGCAGCTACAGGGAGGATGGCTACACCTTC. Its translation: CASSYREDGYTF. The chain recombines TRBV10-2 with TRBJ1-2, with D tentatively TRBD1 (6 bases). With 6 bases removed from V and 6 bases from J, the gap between germline ends came to 11 bases. The CDR3 has 12 amino acids. Germline CDR1 is WSHSY and CDR2 is SAAADI.

The rearrangement joins TRBV7-9 to TRBJ2-5, with TRBD2 matching over 13 bases. This CDR3 has 15 residues. Per germline, CDR1 SEHNR and CDR2 FQNEAQ (reference sequence). V gave up 3 bases and J gave up 3 bases; unmatched junction bases: 1. The CDR3 DNA reads as TGTGCCAGCAGCTTCGGACTAGCGGGAGAAGAGACCCAGTACTTC. As protein: CASSFGLAGEETQYF.

The chain couples TRBV7-9 to TRBJ2-1; D is possibly TRBD1 or TRBD2 (5 bases each). Germline values: CDR1 SEHNR, CDR2 FQNEAQ (reference sequence). With 5 bases removed from V and 0 bases from J, the gap between germline ends came to 20 bases. The CDR3 consists of 18 residues. CDR3 protein: CASSVRNAREFSYNEQFF. CDR3 sequence (DNA): TGTGCCAGCAGCGTAAGAAATGCCAGGGAGTTCTCCTACAATGAGCAGTTCTTC.

A remark on this clone: Other DNA sequences in the sample encode the same CDR3. The chain has TRBV27 and TRBJ2-1; D is ambiguous. V was shortened by 3 bases and J by 0 bases, with 6 bases between the two germline ends. The V gene's germline CDR1 is MNHEY and CDR2 SMNVEV (reference sequence). There are 14 residues in the CDR3. The DNA of the CDR3 is TGTGCCAGCAGTTTTGGGGACTCCTACAATGAGCAGTTCTTC. Its translation: CASSFGDSYNEQFF.

The chain links TRBV27 to TRBJ2-5, with 7 nucleotides matching TRBD2. The germline gives CDR1 MNHEY, CDR2 SMNVEV (reference sequence). J gave up 5 bases and V 2 bases, and 11 bases lay outside the gene matches. The CDR3 extends over 16 amino acids. The CDR3 DNA is TGTGCCAGCAGTTTAAAGGCGGGAGATGTCTGGGAGACCCAGTACTTC. It codes for CASSLKAGDVWETQYF.

The V gene is TRBV29-1, the J gene TRBJ2-7, with 12 bases aligning to TRBD2. Trimming removed 4 bases from V and 4 bases from J; junction bases left unmatched: 23. The CDR3 runs 20 residues. Germline V lookup: CDR1 SQVTM, CDR2 ANQGSEA. The CDR3 loop is CSVALNSITSGRTMVYEQYF. CDR3 nucleotide sequence: TGCAGCGTTGCGCTAAATAGCATTACTAGCGGGAGGACGATGGTATACGAGCAGTACTTC.